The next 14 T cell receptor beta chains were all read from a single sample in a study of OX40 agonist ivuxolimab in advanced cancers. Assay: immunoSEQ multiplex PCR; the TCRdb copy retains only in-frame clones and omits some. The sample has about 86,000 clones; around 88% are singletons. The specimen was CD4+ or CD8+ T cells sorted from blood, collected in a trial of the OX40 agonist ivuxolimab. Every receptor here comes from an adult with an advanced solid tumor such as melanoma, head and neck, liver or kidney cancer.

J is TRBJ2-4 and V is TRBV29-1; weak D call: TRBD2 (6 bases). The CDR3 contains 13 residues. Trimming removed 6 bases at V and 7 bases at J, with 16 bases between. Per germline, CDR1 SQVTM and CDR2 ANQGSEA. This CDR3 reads CSVRRGAGNIQYF. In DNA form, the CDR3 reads TGCAGCGTCCGACGGGGCGCGGGGAACATTCAGTACTTC. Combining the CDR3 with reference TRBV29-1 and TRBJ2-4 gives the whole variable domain SAVISQKPSRDICQRGTSLTIQCQVDSQVTMMFWYRQQPGQSLTLIATANQGSEATYESGFVIDKFPISRPNLTFSTLTVSNMSPEDSSIYLCSVRRGAGNIQYFGAGTRLSVL.

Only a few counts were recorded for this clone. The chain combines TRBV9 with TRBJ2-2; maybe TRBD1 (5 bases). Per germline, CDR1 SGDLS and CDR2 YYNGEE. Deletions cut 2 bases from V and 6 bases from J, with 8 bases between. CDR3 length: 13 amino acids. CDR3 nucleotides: TGTGCCAGCAGCGTCCAGGGCTCCGGGGAGCTGTTTTTT. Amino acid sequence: CASSVQGSGELFF.

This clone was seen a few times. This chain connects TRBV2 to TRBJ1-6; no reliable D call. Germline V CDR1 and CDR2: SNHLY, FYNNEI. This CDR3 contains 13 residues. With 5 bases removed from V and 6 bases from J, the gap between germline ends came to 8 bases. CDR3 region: CASSRDLNSPLHF. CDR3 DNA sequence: TGTGCCAGCAGTCGGGATCTTAATTCACCCCTCCACTTT.

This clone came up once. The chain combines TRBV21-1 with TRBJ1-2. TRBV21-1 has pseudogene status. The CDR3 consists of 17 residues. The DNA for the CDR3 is TGTGCCAGCAGCAATCGGGGCGAAGCCCAAGATAACTATGGCTACACCTTC. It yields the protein CASSNRGEAQDNYGYTF.

The DNA of the CDR3 is TGTGCCAGCAGTTACAGAGCTAGCGGTCTAGCCAAAAACATTCAGTACTTC. Its protein is CASSYRASGLAKNIQYF. The chain combines TRBV27 with TRBJ2-4; TRBD2 matches 7 bases. The CDR3 totals 17 residues. Per the germline V gene, CDR1 is MNHEY and CDR2 is SMNVEV (reference sequence). Unmatched junction bases numbered 9, after V lost 4 bases and J lost 0 bases.

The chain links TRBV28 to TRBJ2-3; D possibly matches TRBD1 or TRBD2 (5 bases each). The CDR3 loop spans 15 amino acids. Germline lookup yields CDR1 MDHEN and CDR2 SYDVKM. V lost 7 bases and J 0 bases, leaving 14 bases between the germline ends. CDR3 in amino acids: CASTPPEGSTDTQYF. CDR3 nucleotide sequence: TGTGCCAGCACCCCCCCAGAGGGGAGCACAGATACGCAGTATTTT.

The CDR3 protein is CASSATSGANVLTF. The CDR3 DNA reads TGTGCCAGCAGCGCTACCTCTGGGGCCAACGTCCTGACTTTC. The chain couples TRBV11-3 to TRBJ2-6; D unresolved. Germline V gene lookup returns CDR1 SGHNT and CDR2 YENEEA. V lost 5 bases and J 0 bases, leaving 5 bases between the germline ends. This CDR3 comprises 14 residues.

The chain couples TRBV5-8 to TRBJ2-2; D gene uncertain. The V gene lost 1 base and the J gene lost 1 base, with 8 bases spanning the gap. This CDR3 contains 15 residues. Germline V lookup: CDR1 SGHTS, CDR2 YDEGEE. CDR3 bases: TGTGCCAGCAGCTTGTATGTAGGGAACACCGGGGAGCTGTTTTTT. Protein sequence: CASSLYVGNTGELFF.

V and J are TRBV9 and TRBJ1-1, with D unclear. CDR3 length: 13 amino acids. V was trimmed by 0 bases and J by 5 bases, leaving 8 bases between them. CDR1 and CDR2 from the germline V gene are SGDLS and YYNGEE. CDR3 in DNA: TGTGCCAGCAGCGTAGTTGGGGAAACTGAAGCTTTCTTT. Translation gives CASSVVGETEAFF.

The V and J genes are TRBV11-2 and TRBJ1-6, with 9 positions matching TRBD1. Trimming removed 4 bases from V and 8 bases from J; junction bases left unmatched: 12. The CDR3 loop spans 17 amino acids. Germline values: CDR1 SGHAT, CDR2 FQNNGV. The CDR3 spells CASSSGGGQGNHSPLHF. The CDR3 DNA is TGTGCCAGCAGCTCAGGCGGGGGACAGGGTAATCATTCACCCCTCCACTTT.

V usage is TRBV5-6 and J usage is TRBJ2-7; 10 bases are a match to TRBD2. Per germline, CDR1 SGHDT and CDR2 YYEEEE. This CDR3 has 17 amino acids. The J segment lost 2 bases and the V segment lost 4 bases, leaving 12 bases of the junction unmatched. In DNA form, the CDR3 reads TGTGCCAGCAGCCGGTCGCTAGCGGGGGCGCCTCCCTACGAGCAGTACTTC. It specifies CASSRSLAGAPPYEQYF.

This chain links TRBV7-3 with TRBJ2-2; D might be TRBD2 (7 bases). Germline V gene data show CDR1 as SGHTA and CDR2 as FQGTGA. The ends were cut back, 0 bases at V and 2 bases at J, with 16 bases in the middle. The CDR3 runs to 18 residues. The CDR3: CASSLTGRGAANTGELFF. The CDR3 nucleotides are TGTGCCAGCAGCTTAACGGGCCGGGGGGCGGCCAACACCGGGGAGCTGTTTTTT.

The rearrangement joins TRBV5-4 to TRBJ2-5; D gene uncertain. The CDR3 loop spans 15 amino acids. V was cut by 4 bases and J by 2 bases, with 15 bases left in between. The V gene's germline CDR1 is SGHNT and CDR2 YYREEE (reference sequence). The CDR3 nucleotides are TGTGCCAGCAGCACGGAGACCGAGAGGCAAGAGACCCAGTACTTC. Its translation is CASSTETERQETQYF.

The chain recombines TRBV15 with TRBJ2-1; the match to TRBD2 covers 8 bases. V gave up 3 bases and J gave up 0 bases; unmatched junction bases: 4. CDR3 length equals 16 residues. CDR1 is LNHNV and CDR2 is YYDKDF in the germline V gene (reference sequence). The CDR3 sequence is CATSRSAGDSYNEQFF. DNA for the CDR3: TGTGCCACCAGCAGGTCAGCGGGGGACTCCTACAATGAGCAGTTCTTC.